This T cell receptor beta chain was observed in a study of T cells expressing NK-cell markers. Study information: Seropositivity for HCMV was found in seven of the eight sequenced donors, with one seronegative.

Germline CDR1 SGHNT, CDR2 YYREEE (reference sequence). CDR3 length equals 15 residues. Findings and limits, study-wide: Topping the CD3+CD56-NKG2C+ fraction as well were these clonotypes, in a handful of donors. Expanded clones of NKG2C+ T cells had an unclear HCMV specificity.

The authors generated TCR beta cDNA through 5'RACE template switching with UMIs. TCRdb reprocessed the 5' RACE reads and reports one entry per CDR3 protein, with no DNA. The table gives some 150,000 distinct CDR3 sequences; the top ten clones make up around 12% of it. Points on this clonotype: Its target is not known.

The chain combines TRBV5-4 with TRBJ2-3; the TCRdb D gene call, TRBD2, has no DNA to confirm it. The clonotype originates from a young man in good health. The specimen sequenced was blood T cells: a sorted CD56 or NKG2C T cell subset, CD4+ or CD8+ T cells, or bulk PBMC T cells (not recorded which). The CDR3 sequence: CASSLGSGSTDTQYF. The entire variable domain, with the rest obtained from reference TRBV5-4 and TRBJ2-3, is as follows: ETGVTQSPTHLIKTRGQQVTLRCSSQSGHNTVSWYQQALGQGPQFIFQYYREEENGRGNFPPRFSGLQFPNYSSELNVNALELDDSALYLCASSLGSGSTDTQYFGPGTRLTVL.